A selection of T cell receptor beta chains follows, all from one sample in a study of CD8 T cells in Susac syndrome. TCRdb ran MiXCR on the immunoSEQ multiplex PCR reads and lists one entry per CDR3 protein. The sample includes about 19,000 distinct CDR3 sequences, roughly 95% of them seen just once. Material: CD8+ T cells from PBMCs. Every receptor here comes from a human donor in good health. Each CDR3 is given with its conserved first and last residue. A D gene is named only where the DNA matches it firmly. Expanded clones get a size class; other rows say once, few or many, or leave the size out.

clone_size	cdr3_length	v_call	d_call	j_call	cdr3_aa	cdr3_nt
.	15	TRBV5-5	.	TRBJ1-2	CASSLAERGANGYTF	TGTGCCAGCAGCTTGGCCGAAAGGGGCGCGAATGGCTACACCTTC
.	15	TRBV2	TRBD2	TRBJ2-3	CASSDPAGATDTQYF	TGTGCCAGCAGTGATCCAGCGGGAGCGACAGATACGCAGTATTTT
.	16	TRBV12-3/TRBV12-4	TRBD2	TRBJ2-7	CASSLAGLAEAYEQYF	TGTGCCAGCAGTTTAGCGGGCCTAGCGGAAGCCTACGAGCAGTACTTC
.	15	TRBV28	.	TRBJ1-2	CASSHSLGEEGGYTF	TGTGCCAGCAGCCACTCACTGGGGGAAGAGGGTGGCTACACCTTC
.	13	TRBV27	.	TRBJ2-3	CASRIQGTDTQYF	TGTGCCAGCAGGATTCAGGGCACAGATACGCAGTATTTT
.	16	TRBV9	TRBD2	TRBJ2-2	CASSVASGRAAGELFF	TGTGCCAGCAGCGTAGCAAGCGGGAGGGCAGCCGGGGAGCTGTTTTTT
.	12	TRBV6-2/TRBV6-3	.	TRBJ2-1	CASSRQDNEQFF	TGTGCCAGCAGCCGACAAGACAATGAGCAGTTCTTC
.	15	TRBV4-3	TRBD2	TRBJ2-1	CASSQVGDYSFGQFF	TGCGCCAGCAGCCAAGTGGGGGACTATTCCTTTGGGCAGTTCTTC
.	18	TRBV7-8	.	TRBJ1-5	CASSLVPPIMGPNQPQHF	TGTGCCAGCAGCTTAGTTCCCCCTATAATGGGCCCGAATCAGCCCCAGCATTTT
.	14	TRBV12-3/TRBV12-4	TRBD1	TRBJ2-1	CASRHTGGYNEQFF	TGTGCCAGCAGACACACAGGGGGCTACAATGAGCAGTTCTTC
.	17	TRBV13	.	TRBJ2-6	CASSLTGFFSGANVLTF	TGTGCCAGCAGCTTAACGGGATTCTTCTCTGGGGCCAACGTCCTGACTTTC
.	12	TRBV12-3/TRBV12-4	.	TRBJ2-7	CASSLRGGEQYF	TGTGCCAGCAGTTTACGAGGGGGCGAGCAGTACTTC
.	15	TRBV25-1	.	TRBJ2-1	CASSPGGSSYNEQFF	TGTGCCAGCAGCCCCGGGGGTAGCTCCTACAATGAGCAGTTCTTC
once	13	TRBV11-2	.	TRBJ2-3	CASSLWGTDTQYF	TGTGCCAGCAGCTTATGGGGAACAGATACGCAGTATTTT
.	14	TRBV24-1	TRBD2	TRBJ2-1	CATEPSGRYNEQFF	TGTGCCACCGAGCCTAGCGGGAGGTACAATGAGCAGTTCTTC
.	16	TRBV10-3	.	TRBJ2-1	CAISEPGMSSYNEQFF	TGTGCCATCAGTGAGCCCGGAATGAGCTCCTACAATGAGCAGTTCTTC
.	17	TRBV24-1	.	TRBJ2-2	CATSDPGDYDNTGELFF	TGTGCCACCAGTGATCCTGGAGATTACGATAACACCGGGGAGCTGTTTTTT
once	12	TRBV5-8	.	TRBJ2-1	CASPPYPSEQFF	TGTGCCAGCCCTCCCTACCCGAGTGAGCAGTTCTTC